These T cell receptor beta chains were read from a single sample in a study of shared clonotypes between healthy human individuals. Measured with immunoSEQ multiplex PCR; TCRdb has only the in-frame clones, and not every one. Here the sample spans fewer than 500,000 clones, around 79% being singletons. The sample was PBMCs. These receptors were taken from a woman aged 40 to 50 in good health. Some clones in this sample may be carry-over from other donors' samples. CDR3s include the opening cysteine and the closing phenylalanine or tryptophan.

V	J	CDR3
TRBV18	TRBJ1-1	CASSPGQGAGTEAFF
TRBV27	TRBJ2-7	CASSGSSYEQYF
TRBV11-2	TRBJ2-7	CASSLVPTSVGFYEQYF
TRBV9	TRBJ2-1	CASSVDRGGPNEQFF
TRBV6-6	TRBJ2-2	CASIFSANTGELFF
TRBV11-2	TRBJ2-7	CASSPGLAGVGGYEQYF
TRBV5-1	TRBJ2-5	CASSLEGQETQYF
TRBV18	TRBJ1-5	CASSPSTVNSNQPQHF
TRBV11-3	TRBJ2-1	CASSSFSGLAENEQFF
TRBV28	TRBJ1-4	CASSSTGLTLTNEKLFF
TRBV14	TRBJ2-3	CASSQSRGLPDTQYF
TRBV27	TRBJ1-3	CASSLSWGQLNTIYF
TRBV6-1	TRBJ2-7	CASSEMVGVGEQYF
TRBV29-1	TRBJ2-3	CSVDGTSTDTQYF
TRBV7-8	TRBJ2-1	CASSLLGLNNEQFF
TRBV6-1	TRBJ2-7	CASSRPGQVTYEQYF
TRBV18	TRBJ2-7	CASSLNLQAGAGEQYF
TRBV7-9	.	CASSPGWGREQYF
TRBV19	TRBJ2-1	CASRESGLGWNEQFF
TRBV5-1	TRBJ1-5	CASSLQGLDQGQPQHF
TRBV7-2	TRBJ2-6	CASSLRSLAGGGANVLTF
TRBV19	TRBJ2-7	CASSILAGGLYEQYF
TRBV30	TRBJ1-2	CAWNAGEAGGYTF
TRBV4-2	TRBJ1-1	CASSQGGGQAFF
TRBV28	TRBJ2-1	CASSFPGLEWQFF
TRBV4-2	TRBJ2-6	CASSQDLGQVSGANVLTF
TRBV7-2	TRBJ1-2	CASNPGGGGYTF
TRBV15	TRBJ2-2	CATSRAQETGELFF
TRBV7-9	TRBJ2-3	CASSLNTGVSDTQYF
TRBV5-1	TRBJ1-1	CASSPPGRLNTEAFF
TRBV5-1	TRBJ2-7	CASSGDRARGEQYF
TRBV18	TRBJ2-2	CASSLGTETGELFF
TRBV25-1	TRBJ1-1	CASSEWAWGNTEAFF
TRBV7-6	TRBJ2-7	CASSLEATPSYEQYF
TRBV6-4	TRBJ2-2	CASRAQGMNTGELFF
TRBV18	TRBJ2-1	CASSPLRRREAYNEQFF
TRBV6-5	TRBJ2-7	CASSYSRATSGYEQYF
TRBV28	TRBJ2-1	CASRREPYNEQFF
TRBV2	TRBJ2-5	CASRGDSETQYF
TRBV5-1	TRBJ1-3	CASSRYTGSGNTIYF
TRBV30	TRBJ2-7	CAWSVGGGQYF
TRBV28	TRBJ2-5	CASSPGVEETQYF
TRBV5-5	TRBJ2-7	CASSLDGAGGYEQYF
TRBV18	TRBJ2-6	CASSPPTGSGANVLTF
TRBV11-2	TRBJ2-7	CASSAAGTKYEQYF
TRBV4-2	TRBJ2-5	CASSQEDRALETQYF
TRBV7-2	TRBJ1-2	CASSSPWELINYGYTF
TRBV19	TRBJ2-1	CASRSGGNEQFF
TRBV6-5	TRBJ2-2	CASSTFLSYTGELFF
TRBV6-1	TRBJ2-3	CASSEALASGTDTQYF
TRBV6-1	TRBJ2-2	CASRGVWGTGELFF
TRBV5-4	TRBJ1-2	CASSQDLGAGDYGYTF
TRBV19	TRBJ2-7	CAALPLLGELLYEQYF
TRBV6-1	TRBJ2-3	CASSWDYSTDTQYF